The rows below give T cell receptor beta chains drawn from one sample of a study of cytomegalovirus exposure and HLA in healthy donors. The data were produced by immunoSEQ multiplex PCR, yet TCRdb's version contains in-frame clones alone and is incomplete. The profile covers 170,000 or so clones, with 75% to 85% appearing a single time and approximately 1.3% taken by the ten largest. The sample consisted of PBMCs. Every receptor here comes from a woman in her 30s in good health and CMV-seropositive. Each CDR3 is given with its conserved first and last residue. The D gene is left open where the match is weak. A clone size is listed for some rows: how often the clone was seen (once, few, many), or a class if it is expanded.

D,V,size,J,DNA,CDR3
.,TRBV5-1,.,TRBJ2-2,TGCGCCAGCAGCCTACCAGGGTTAGGGAACACCGGGGAGCTGTTTTTT,CASSLPGLGNTGELFF
TRBD1,TRBV5-6,.,TRBJ2-1,TGTGCCAGCAGTTCCGCGGGACAGGCCTATAACAATGAGCAGTTCTTC,CASSSAGQAYNNEQFF
.,TRBV7-2,.,TRBJ1-4,TGTGCCAGCAGCTCGACCGGGAGCGTCAATGAAAAACTGTTTTTT,CASSSTGSVNEKLFF
.,TRBV10-3,.,TRBJ2-1,TGTGCCATCAGTGAAACTCCGGGGTATGAGCAGTTCTTC,CAISETPGYEQFF
TRBD2,TRBV4-2,.,TRBJ2-3,TGTGCCAGCAGCCAATGGAGCGGGAGTAGGGCAGATACGCAGTATTTT,CASSQWSGSRADTQYF
.,TRBV30,.,TRBJ2-5,TGTGCCTGGAGTGGAGATCAAGAGACCCAGTACTTC,CAWSGDQETQYF
.,TRBV28,medium-sized,TRBJ1-2,TGTGCCAGCAGTTTATCCGGGGGGTACTATGGCTACACCTTC,CASSLSGGYYGYTF
TRBD2,TRBV11-3,few,TRBJ2-7,TGTGCCAGCAGCCCCGGGACTAGCCGTGAGCAGTACTTC,CASSPGTSREQYF
TRBD1,TRBV5-8,.,TRBJ1-1,TGTGCCAGCAGCTTGGTGGGAGGGACAGGGACAGGCACTGAAGCTTTCTTT,CASSLVGGTGTGTEAFF
.,TRBV2,.,TRBJ2-5,TGTGCCAGCAGTGGTCGAACAGTCCAAGAGACCCAGTACTTC,CASSGRTVQETQYF
.,TRBV6-5,.,TRBJ2-7,TGTGCCAGCAATAAGGGGTTGGAGCAGTACTTC,CASNKGLEQYF
TRBD1,TRBV7-6,.,TRBJ1-2,TGTGCCAGCAGCTTAGGCGGACAGGGAGACTACACCTTC,CASSLGGQGDYTF
TRBD2,TRBV19,.,TRBJ2-3,TGTGCCAGTAGTATAACTAGCGGAGGGGGCACAGATACGCAGTATTTT,CASSITSGGGTDTQYF
.,TRBV19,once,TRBJ1-5,TGTGCCAGTGTGGGGAGGGAAGGGGCGCAGCCCCAGCATTTT,CASVGREGAQPQHF
TRBD2,TRBV2,.,TRBJ2-7,TGTGCCAGCAGTCCTTTAGGGACTAGGGCCTACGAGCAGTACTTC,CASSPLGTRAYEQYF
TRBD1,TRBV30,.,TRBJ1-5,TGTGCCTGGGACAGGGGGCAGGGGGATTATAGCAATCAGCCCCAGCATTTT,CAWDRGQGDYSNQPQHF
TRBD2,TRBV28,.,TRBJ2-1,TGTGCCAGCAAAATGACTAGCGGGAGCGGGGATGAGCAGTTCTTC,CASKMTSGSGDEQFF
.,TRBV4-2,few,TRBJ2-1,TGTGCCAGCAGCCAAACAGCGGGTAGCTCCTACAATGAGCAGTTCTTC,CASSQTAGSSYNEQFF
.,TRBV5-8,few,TRBJ2-7,TGTGCCAGCAGCTCTACAGAGATCCGACCCTACGAGCAGTACTTC,CASSSTEIRPYEQYF
.,TRBV7-6,.,TRBJ2-1,TGTGCCAGCAGCTTATTGTCAGGGCCTTATAGCTCCTACAATGAGCAGTTCTTC,CASSLLSGPYSSYNEQFF
.,TRBV25-1,.,TRBJ1-2,TGTGCCAGCAGTGAACCGGTGAGGGATGGCTACACCTTC,CASSEPVRDGYTF
.,TRBV7-3,.,TRBJ2-1,TGTGCCAGCAACCCAAGCAGGGCTGCAACCTACAATGAGCAGTTCTTC,CASNPSRAATYNEQFF
.,TRBV7-8,.,TRBJ2-5,TGTGCCAGCAGCTTAGAGTCCAGGGGATACCAAGAGACCCAGTACTTC,CASSLESRGYQETQYF
.,TRBV11-2,.,TRBJ1-1,TGTGCCAGCAGCTCGGGACACCGGAACACTGAAGCTTTCTTT,CASSSGHRNTEAFF